This is a list of T cell receptor beta chains from one sample in a study of T cell responses to AZD1222 COVID-19 vaccine. Generated by immunoSEQ multiplex PCR, the TCRdb table keeps only in-frame clones and is missing some. This table has about 120,000 clones, around 90% appearing once. This sample comprised peripheral blood, obtained on day 0 of MenACWY control vaccination. These receptors were obtained from an adult in good health. Both conserved end residues are part of each CDR3. D genes are given only for firm matches. The size of a clone is reported for some rows only, either as once, few or many, or as a class for expanded clones.

clone_size j_call v_call d_call cdr3_nt cdr3_aa
NA TRBJ2-7 TRBV9 NA TGTGCCAGCAGCGTATTAGTCAGGGGAGGCGAGCAGTACTTC CASSVLVRGGEQYF
NA TRBJ1-2 TRBV30 TRBD1 TGTGCCTGGACCGACAGGGAAGGGTATGGCTACACCTTC CAWTDREGYGYTF
NA TRBJ2-7 TRBV27 NA TGTGCCAGCAGTGGGCGACTGCCCTACGAGCAGTACTTC CASSGRLPYEQYF
NA TRBJ2-5 TRBV7-2 NA TGTGCCAGCAGCTTGGCCGGGATTAGAGAGACCCAGTACTTC CASSLAGIRETQYF
NA TRBJ1-4 TRBV28 NA TGTGCCAGCAGTTCGTTGACAGGAGGTGCAACTAATGAAAAACTGTTTTTT CASSSLTGGATNEKLFF
NA TRBJ1-5 TRBV19 NA TGTGCCAGTAGTATCTTTTCCTGGACAGATAGCAATCAGCCCCAGCATTTT CASSIFSWTDSNQPQHF
NA TRBJ2-7 TRBV18 NA TGTGCCAGCTCACGGACAGTCAACTACGAGCAGTACTTC CASSRTVNYEQYF
NA TRBJ2-7 TRBV5-1 TRBD2 TGCGCCAGCAGCTTGGGACTAGCGGGACCCTACGAGCAGTACTTC CASSLGLAGPYEQYF
NA TRBJ1-2 TRBV6-5 TRBD1 TGTGCCAGCAGGGGGACAGGGAACTATGGCTACACCTTC CASRGTGNYGYTF
NA TRBJ1-2 TRBV4-1 TRBD1 TGCGCCAGCAGCCAACAACCCAGGGGGGGCTATGGCTACACCTTC CASSQQPRGGYGYTF
NA TRBJ2-4 TRBV3-1/TRBV3-2 NA TGTGCCAGCAGCCGAAGTTTCGGGTCAGGGGCCCTTTATGAAAACATTCAGTACTTC CASSRSFGSGALYENIQYF
NA TRBJ1-2 TRBV9 NA TGTGCCAGTTGGACAGTGAACTATGGCTACACCTTC CASWTVNYGYTF
NA TRBJ1-1 TRBV19 NA TGTGCCAGTAGTTCAGGGACATTTGAAGCTTTCTTT CASSSGTFEAFF
NA TRBJ2-1 TRBV5-1 TRBD2 TGCGCCAGCAGCCACGGGACTACCTACAATGAGCAGTTCTTC CASSHGTTYNEQFF
NA TRBJ2-7 TRBV28 NA TGTGCCAGCAGCCCCCATAAAGTTAGCTCCTACGAGCAGTACTTC CASSPHKVSSYEQYF
NA TRBJ2-7 TRBV5-1 NA TGCGCCAGGGGTCGCGATCAGTACTTC CARGRDQYF
NA TRBJ2-7 TRBV3-1/TRBV3-2 TRBD2 TGTGCCAGCAGCTGGAGTAGCGGGACCCCCTACGAGCAGTACTTC CASSWSSGTPYEQYF
NA TRBJ1-5 TRBV7-6 NA TGTGCCAGCAGCTTAGAGGCAGGCGGGGATCAGCCCCAGCATTTT CASSLEAGGDQPQHF
NA TRBJ2-7 TRBV6-5 NA TGTGCCAGCAGTTACTCGAGGGCAGAGTCCTACGAGCAGTACTTC CASSYSRAESYEQYF
NA TRBJ1-1 TRBV6-5 NA TGTGCCAGCAGTTATCAGGGCAGATCCACTGAAGCTTTCTTT CASSYQGRSTEAFF
NA TRBJ2-7 TRBV28 TRBD1 TGTGCCAGCAGAGTGACAGGGGATTCCTACGAGCAGTACTTC CASRVTGDSYEQYF
NA TRBJ2-7 TRBV6-5 NA TGTGCCAGCAAAGATTATCAGCGGGTGAAGTACGAGCAGTACTTC CASKDYQRVKYEQYF
NA TRBJ2-7 TRBV15 NA TGTGCCACCAGCAGAGATCGTCAGGGAATAGGGTACGAGCAGTACTTC CATSRDRQGIGYEQYF
NA TRBJ2-1 TRBV14 NA TGTGCCAGCAGCCACCTTTCCGGGAGCTCCTACAATGAGCAGTTCTTC CASSHLSGSSYNEQFF
NA TRBJ1-3 TRBV5-6 TRBD1 TGTGCCAGCAGCTCCGGGACAGGGCTCTCTGGAAACACCATATATTTT CASSSGTGLSGNTIYF
NA TRBJ2-7 TRBV5-4 TRBD1 TGTGCCAGCAGCCCGGGGACAGGGCCCCACGAGCAGTACTTC CASSPGTGPHEQYF
NA TRBJ1-2 TRBV6-5 TRBD1 TGTGCCAGCAGTCTTTCCCAGGGGGGAGGCTACACCTTC CASSLSQGGGYTF
once TRBJ2-7 TRBV28 TRBD1 TGTGCCAGCAGCGGACAGGGTAACGAGCAGTACTTC CASSGQGNEQYF
once TRBJ1-4 TRBV25-1 TRBD1 TGTGCCAGCAGTGATTCTGGGACAGGGGGCGATGAAAAACTGTTTTTT CASSDSGTGGDEKLFF